This T cell receptor beta chain was recovered during a study of CD8+CD57+ T cells in acquired aplastic anemia. Study background: Recorded DNA amounts for sorted CD4+ and CD8+ cells had an average of around 3 ug.

Study outcomes and limitations: There were fewer than 35 CD8+ CDR3 sequences that occurred in both patients and controls.

TCR beta VDJ and CDR3 were profiled, and genomic DNA was the template. In TCRdb, the reads were re-called with MiXCR into one record per CDR3 protein. The sample yields 150,000 or so distinct CDR3 sequences, less than 50% seen once. This clonotype came up many times. What it binds is not known. CDR3 length equals 13 residues. The trim removed 4 bases at V and 6 bases at J, leaving 3 bases unmatched. Germline CDR1 reads LGHNA; CDR2 reads YSLEER. The sequenced patients had an expansion of CD8+CD57+ cells seen by flow cytometry. Patients were treatment-naive when blood was sampled. This TCR derives from a human donor with aplastic anemia. The chain links TRBV4-3 to TRBJ1-2, with 9 bases matching TRBD1. The sample taken for sequencing was sorted CD4+, CD8+, or CD8+CD57+ T cells (not recorded which) from PBMCs. The CDR3 DNA reads TGCGCCAGCAGCCGACAGGGGGAAGATGGCTACACCTTC. Encoded protein: CASSRQGEDGYTF.